Following are 26 T cell receptor beta chains from one sample sequenced in a study of T cells in Graves' hyperthyroidism and ophthalmopathy. Authors of the study amplified TCR beta CDR3 regions from RNA transcripts. TCR CDR3 regions were first amplified by RT-PCR with HTBI primers. TCRdb called the multiplex PCR reads again in MiXCR, with one record for every CDR3 protein. The sample has 650,000 to 850,000 distinct CDR3 sequences; around 20% are singletons. Sample: blood. These receptors came from a woman in her forties or fifties with Graves' hyperthyroidism that later progressed to Graves' ophthalmopathy.

This clonotype was found many times. This chain joins TRBV5-1 and TRBJ2-1; tentatively, D is TRBD1 or TRBD2 (5 bases each). There are 15 residues in the CDR3. Trimming stripped 3 bases from V and 0 bases from J, with 10 bases between. Germline CDR1 and CDR2: SGHRS and YFSETQ. CDR3 nucleotide sequence: TGCGCCAGCAGCTCGGGACCGAGCTCCTACAATGAGCAGTTCTTC. This codes for CASSSGPSSYNEQFF.

This clonotype showed up many times. The chain's CDR3 is CASSSQSTNTEAFF. The CDR3 nucleotides read TGTGCCAGCAGTTCACAGTCAACGAACACTGAAGCTTTCTTT. The chain recombines TRBV12-3 or TRBV12-4 with TRBJ1-1; D remains ambiguous. The CDR3 extends over 14 amino acids. V was trimmed by 4 bases and J by 1 base, leaving 10 bases between them.

This clonotype was seen ten or more times. The gene calls are TRBV11-1 and TRBJ2-7; 10 bases map to TRBD2. Germline V lookup: CDR1 SGHAT, CDR2 FQDESV (reference sequence). The CDR3 is made up of 15 amino acids. Unmatched junction bases numbered 3, after V lost 1 base and J lost 3 bases. CDR3 coding DNA: TGTGCCAGCAGCTTAGAGGCTAGCGGGGGCTACGAGCAGTACTTC. Its translation: CASSLEASGGYEQYF.

This clonotype occurred many times. The rearrangement joins TRBV5-1 to TRBJ2-7; D may correspond to TRBD1 or TRBD2 (5 bases each). The CDR3 loop spans 15 amino acids. Germline CDR1 and CDR2: SGHRS and YFSETQ. Trimming took off 5 bases at V and 7 bases at J, with 22 bases between the two ends. Here the CDR3 reads CASRPGDGGTREQYF. In DNA, the CDR3 is TGCGCCAGCAGACCCGGGGACGGTGGAACTAGGGAGCAGTACTTC.

There are many counts of this clonotype. The chain has TRBV12-3 or TRBV12-4 and TRBJ2-7; D call uncertain. The CDR3 totals 14 residues. V was trimmed by 1 base and J by 0 bases, leaving 7 bases between them. The CDR3 DNA reads as TGTGCCAGCAGTTTAGGGGCGGACTCCTACGAGCAGTACTTC. Amino acid sequence: CASSLGADSYEQYF.

This clonotype turned up a few times. V is TRBV6-1 and J is TRBJ1-2; TRBD1 matches at 9 bases. The CDR3 runs 15 residues. The germline V gene encodes CDR1 MNHNS and CDR2 SASEGT. V shed 1 base, J shed 8 bases, and the junction held 8 bases outside the gene matches. CDR3 amino acids: CASSEGGDRARGYTF. The CDR3 nucleotides read TGTGCCAGCAGTGAAGGCGGGGACAGGGCTAGGGGCTACACCTTC.

This clonotype was detected a few times. This chain connects TRBV12-3 or TRBV12-4 to TRBJ2-4; tentatively, D is TRBD1 (6 bases). This CDR3 comprises 15 residues. V was trimmed by 1 base and J by 6 bases, leaving 13 bases between them. CDR3 amino acids: CASSLGVQDRNIQYF. DNA for the CDR3: TGTGCCAGCAGTTTAGGGGTACAGGACAGAAACATTCAGTACTTC.

This clonotype was counted only a few times. The chain employs TRBV6-5 and TRBJ2-7; TRBD1 agrees at 7 bases. J was trimmed by 6 bases and V by 7 bases; bases with no gene match: 15. CDR1 and CDR2 (germline): MNHEY, SVGAGI. The CDR3 spans 15 residues. The CDR3 DNA sequence: TGTGCCAGCACCAACCCGGACAGGACCCCTTGCGAGCAGTACTTC. It codes for CASTNPDRTPCEQYF.

This chain uses TRBV11-2 with TRBJ1-2, with D possibly TRBD1 on 5 matching bases. Germline V gene sequence: CDR1 SGHAT, CDR2 FQNNGV. V was shortened by 3 bases and J by 4 bases, with 9 bases between the two germline ends. This CDR3 contains 13 residues. The CDR3 sequence is CASSFRVGYGYTF. The DNA of the CDR3 is TGTGCCAGCAGCTTCAGGGTGGGCTATGGCTACACCTTC.

This clonotype was found a few times. The chain combines TRBV5-6 with TRBJ2-3; D unclear. Trimming pared 1 base from V and 4 bases from J, leaving 10 bases between. The CDR3 covers 14 residues. The germline CDR1 and CDR2 sequences are SGHDT and YYEEEE. The CDR3 loop reads CASSLWETPDTQYF. Here the CDR3 DNA reads TGTGCCAGCAGCTTGTGGGAAACCCCAGATACGCAGTATTTT.

As to this clonotype: This clone may be a read error of a much larger clone one base away. The rearrangement links TRBV11-2 to TRBJ2-7, with a possible D match to TRBD2 (6 bases). CDR1 and CDR2 from the germline V gene are SGHAT and FQNNGV. CDR3 length: 14 residues. The CDR3 sequence: CANSTPGLIYEQYF. CDR3 sequence (DNA): TGTGCCAACAGCACTCCGGGACTGATCTACGAGCAGTACTTC.

There are a few counts of this clonotype. A read error may be the cause here, since a much bigger clone is one base away. J is TRBJ1-1 and V is TRBV11-1, with D perhaps TRBD1 (6 bases). V lost 1 base, J lost 0 bases, and 9 bases lay in between. The CDR3 has 15 residues. CDR1 SGHAT and CDR2 FQDESV come from the germline V gene (reference sequence). In DNA, the CDR3 is TGTGCCAGCAGCTTAGGGAACAGGGTGAACACTGAAGCTTTCTTT. This translates into CASSLGNRVNTEAFF.

The V gene is TRBV5-4, the J gene TRBJ2-5; the match to TRBD2 covers 10 bases. The CDR3 is made up of 16 amino acids. Germline V gives CDR1 SGHNT, CDR2 YYREEE (reference sequence). Trimming cost V 4 bases and J 5 bases; bases outside gene matches: 11. The DNA for the CDR3 is TGTGCCAGCAGCCCTTTAGCGGGGGGACCGGCGGAGACCCAGTACTTC. Translating gives CASSPLAGGPAETQYF.

Comments on this clonotype: A read error is possible here, since a much larger clone lies one base away. The genes are TRBV7-9 and TRBJ2-5; 7 bases are a match to TRBD2. CDR1 is SEHNR and CDR2 is FQNEAQ in the germline V gene (reference sequence). This CDR3 comprises 13 residues. CDR3 residues: CVSSPRLAETQYF. CDR3 in DNA: TGTGTCAGCAGCCCCCGACTAGCAGAGACCCAGTACTTC.

The chain couples TRBV4-1 to TRBJ2-2; D is unresolved. Germline V lookup: CDR1 MGHRA, CDR2 YSYEKL. Trimming left V 2 bases short and J 5 bases short, with 12 bases between. The CDR3 runs 15 residues. CDR3 amino acids: CASSQPRLATGELFF. The CDR3 nucleotides read TGCGCCAGCAGCCAACCTAGACTTGCTACCGGGGAGCTGTTTTTT.

This clonotype was seen only a few times. The chain combines TRBV4-1 with TRBJ2-1; 8 bases are shared with TRBD2. The germline CDR1 and CDR2 sequences are MGHRA and YSYEKL. The CDR3 consists of 16 residues. The V gene end was trimmed by 5 bases and the J gene end by 8 bases; junction bases not matched to a gene: 14. The CDR3 DNA follows: TGCGCCAGCAGCGACAACGGGGGGGCCACGGTCGATGAGCAGTTCTTC. It codes for CASSDNGGATVDEQFF.

The table lists this clonotype with many counts. V is TRBV5-1 and J is TRBJ2-7; D call uncertain. The CDR3 extends over 12 amino acids. Germline assignment: CDR1 SGHRS and CDR2 YFSETQ. V was clipped by 4 bases and J by 2 bases, with 7 bases between them. CDR3 sequence: CASSVSPYEQYF. In nucleotides, the CDR3 is TGCGCCAGCAGCGTATCTCCCTACGAGCAGTACTTC.

This clonotype was counted only a few times. The chain combines TRBV28 with TRBJ2-7, with D uncertain. Germline CDR1 and CDR2: MDHEN and SYDVKM. The CDR3 consists of 15 residues. Trimming pared 5 bases from V and 0 bases from J, leaving 14 bases between. CDR3 nucleotides: TGTGCCAGCAGTCCGGGTTTGTCGAGCTCCTACGAGCAGTACTTC. This sequence encodes CASSPGLSSSYEQYF.

This clonotype has ten or more counts. The genes are TRBV3-1 and TRBJ2-3; D is undetermined. The germline V and J ends were trimmed by 2 bases and 0 bases, with 9 bases remaining between them. This CDR3 has 15 amino acids. From germline, CDR1 is LGHDT and CDR2 YNNKEL (reference sequence). CDR3 residues: CASSQTEPSTDTQYF. CDR3 nucleotides: TGTGCCAGCAGCCAAACGGAGCCAAGCACAGATACGCAGTATTTT.

The genes are TRBV6-1 and TRBJ1-1; D possibly corresponds to TRBD1 (6 bases). Trimming left V 3 bases short and J 0 bases short, with 20 bases between. This CDR3 has 18 residues. The germline V gene encodes CDR1 MNHNS and CDR2 SASEGT. The CDR3 DNA reads as TGTGCCAGCAGTGAGTCCCACGGGTGGGGGCTTATGAACACTGAAGCTTTCTTT. Protein: CASSESHGWGLMNTEAFF.

This chain uses TRBV10-3 with TRBJ2-7; D gene unclear. Germline CDR1 and CDR2: ENHRY and SYGVKD. This CDR3 contains 13 residues. V lost 2 bases and J lost 4, with 9 bases in between. CDR3 nucleotide sequence: TGTGCCATCAGTGAGGACGGGTCATACGAGCAGTACTTC. Residues: CAISEDGSYEQYF.

This clonotype was counted between two and nine times. The chain uses TRBV19 and TRBJ1-1; the D is unclear. V gave up 3 bases and J gave up 2 bases, with 10 bases separating them. CDR3 length: 14 amino acids. Germline lookup yields CDR1 LNHDA and CDR2 SQIVND (reference sequence). The CDR3 is CASSMNGVNTEAFF. In nucleotides, the CDR3 is TGTGCCAGTAGTATGAACGGGGTTAACACTGAAGCTTTCTTT.

This clonotype occurred many times. The chain couples TRBV3-1 to TRBJ1-1; D uncertain. CDR3 length: 13 residues. V gave up 0 bases and J gave up 11 bases, with 13 bases separating them. The germline V gene encodes CDR1 LGHDT and CDR2 YNNKEL (reference sequence). This chain's CDR3 is CASSQELVEGAFF. The CDR3 nucleotides read TGTGCCAGCAGCCAAGAATTGGTGGAAGGGGCTTTCTTT.

The V and J genes are TRBV4-1 and TRBJ2-2; 7 nucleotides agree with TRBD1. The CDR3 consists of 14 residues. After removal of 5 bases from V and 4 bases from J, the junction contained 4 bases not matched to a gene. From germline, CDR1 is MGHRA and CDR2 YSYEKL. The DNA of the CDR3 is TGCGCCAGCAGCTATCCAGGGGGCACCGGGGAGCTGTTTTTT. This codes for CASSYPGGTGELFF.

This clonotype was counted only a few times. The V and J genes are TRBV27 and TRBJ2-3, with 11 bases lining up with TRBD2. Germline assignment: CDR1 MNHEY and CDR2 SMNVEV (reference sequence). The CDR3 sequence is 16 residues long. The junction had 4 bases not matched to a gene; V was cut back by 5 bases and J by 0 bases. CDR3 amino acids: CASSMTSGESTDTQYF. CDR3 nucleotides: TGTGCCAGCAGTATGACTAGCGGGGAAAGCACAGATACGCAGTATTTT.

The chain employs TRBV9 and TRBJ2-7, with D perhaps TRBD2 (6 bases). CDR1 and CDR2 (germline): SGDLS, YYNGEE. The length of the CDR3 is 15 residues. V was shortened by 0 bases and J by 2 bases, with 12 bases between the two germline ends. The CDR3 here is CASSVGSGYPYEQYF. In DNA, the CDR3 is TGTGCCAGCAGCGTAGGAAGCGGGTACCCCTACGAGCAGTACTTC.